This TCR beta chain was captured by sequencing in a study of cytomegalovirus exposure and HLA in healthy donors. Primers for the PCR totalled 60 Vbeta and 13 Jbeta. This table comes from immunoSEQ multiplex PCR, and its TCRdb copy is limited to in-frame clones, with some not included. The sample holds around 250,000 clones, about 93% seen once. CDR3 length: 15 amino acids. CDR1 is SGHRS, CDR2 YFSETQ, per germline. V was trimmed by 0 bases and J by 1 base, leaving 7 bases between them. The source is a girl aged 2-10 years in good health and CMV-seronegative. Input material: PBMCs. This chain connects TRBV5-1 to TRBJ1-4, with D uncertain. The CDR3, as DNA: TGCGCCAGCAGCTTGGACAGAATAACTAATGAAAAACTGTTTTTT. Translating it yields CASSLDRITNEKLFF.